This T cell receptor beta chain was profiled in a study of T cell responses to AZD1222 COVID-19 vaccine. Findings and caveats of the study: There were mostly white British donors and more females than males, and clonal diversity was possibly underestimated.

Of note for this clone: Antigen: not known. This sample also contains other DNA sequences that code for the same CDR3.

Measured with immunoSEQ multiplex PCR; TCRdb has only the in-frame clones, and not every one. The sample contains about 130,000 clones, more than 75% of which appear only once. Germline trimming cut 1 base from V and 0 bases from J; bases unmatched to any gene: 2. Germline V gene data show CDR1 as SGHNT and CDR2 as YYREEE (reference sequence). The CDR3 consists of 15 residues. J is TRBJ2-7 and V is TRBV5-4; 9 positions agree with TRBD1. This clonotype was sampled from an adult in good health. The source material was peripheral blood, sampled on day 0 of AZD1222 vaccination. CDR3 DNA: TGTGCCAGCAGCTTGCCGGGACAGGGCTCCTACGAGCAGTACTTC. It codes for CASSLPGQGSYEQYF.